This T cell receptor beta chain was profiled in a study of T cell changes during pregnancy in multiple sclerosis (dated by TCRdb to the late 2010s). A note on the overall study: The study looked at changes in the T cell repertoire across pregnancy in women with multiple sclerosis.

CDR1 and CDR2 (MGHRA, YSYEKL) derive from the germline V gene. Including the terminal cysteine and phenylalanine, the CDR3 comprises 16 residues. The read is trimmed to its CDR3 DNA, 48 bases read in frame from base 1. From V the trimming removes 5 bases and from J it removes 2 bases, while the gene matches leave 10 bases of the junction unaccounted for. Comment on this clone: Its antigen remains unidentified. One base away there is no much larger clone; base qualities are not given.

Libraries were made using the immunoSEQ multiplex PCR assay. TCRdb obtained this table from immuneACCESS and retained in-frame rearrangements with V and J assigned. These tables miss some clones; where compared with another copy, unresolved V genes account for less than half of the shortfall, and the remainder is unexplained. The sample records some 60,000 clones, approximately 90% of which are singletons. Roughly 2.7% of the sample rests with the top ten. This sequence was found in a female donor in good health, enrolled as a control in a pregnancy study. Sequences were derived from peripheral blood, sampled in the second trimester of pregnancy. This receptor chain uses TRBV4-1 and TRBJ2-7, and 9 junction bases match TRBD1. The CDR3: CASSATPGTGTYEQYF. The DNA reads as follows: TGCGCCAGCAGCGCCACTCCTGGGACAGGGACCTACGAGCAGTACTTC.